Listed below are T cell receptor beta chains from one sample, sequenced in a study of shared clonotypes between healthy human individuals. Profiled with immunoSEQ multiplex PCR; TCRdb holds only in-frame clones, not every one. The sample includes hundreds of thousands of clones, approximately 79% of them seen just once. The source material was memory CD4+ T cells sorted from blood. Source of these receptors: a man aged 25 to 40 in good health. The CDR3 runs from the conserved cysteine through the conserved F or W. D genes are given only for firm matches. The listing skips clone size in some rows; elsewhere it reads once, few, many or a size class.

j_gene,abundance,d_gene,v_gene,len,CDR3aa,CDR3nt
TRBJ2-1,NA,TRBD2,TRBV10-3,16,CAISDASGLSYNEQFF,TGTGCCATCAGTGACGCTAGCGGACTCTCCTACAATGAGCAGTTCTTC
TRBJ2-7,NA,NA,TRBV19,13,CASSIRVGYEQYF,TGTGCCAGTAGTATCCGGGTGGGGTACGAGCAGTACTTC
TRBJ2-5,NA,TRBD2,TRBV10-3,15,CAISGLAGGGETQYF,TGTGCCATCAGTGGATTGGCGGGAGGGGGAGAGACCCAGTACTTC
TRBJ2-7,NA,NA,TRBV2,12,CASSVQTYEQYF,TGTGCCAGCAGTGTGCAGACCTACGAGCAGTACTTC
TRBJ1-4,few,NA,TRBV6-6,11,CASSERGKLFF,TGTGCCAGCTCCGAGCGGGGAAAACTGTTTTTT
TRBJ2-1,many,NA,TRBV15,11,CATSREYEQFF,TGTGCCACCAGCAGAGAATATGAGCAGTTCTTC
TRBJ1-4,NA,NA,TRBV14,19,CASSQDHQGRLLSNEKLFF,TGTGCCAGCAGCCAAGATCACCAGGGGCGGCTACTAAGTAATGAAAAACTGTTTTTT
TRBJ2-3,NA,NA,TRBV2,14,CASSVQGGTDTQYF,TGTGCCAGCAGTGTGCAGGGTGGCACAGATACGCAGTATTTT
TRBJ2-3,NA,TRBD2,TRBV10-1,18,CASSPGTSGRLSTDTQYF,TGCGCCAGCAGTCCCGGGACTAGCGGGAGACTTAGCACAGATACGCAGTATTTT
TRBJ2-5,NA,TRBD2,TRBV7-9,15,CASSPGELAGETQYF,TGTGCCAGCAGCCCCGGGGAACTAGCGGGAGAGACCCAGTACTTC
TRBJ2-5,NA,NA,TRBV5-4,11,CASSLDETQYF,TGTGCCAGCAGCTTGGACGAGACCCAGTACTTC
TRBJ2-1,NA,TRBD2,TRBV7-7,20,CASSFPGTSGRAGNYNEQFF,TGTGCCAGCAGCTTTCCCGGGACTAGCGGGAGGGCCGGGAACTACAATGAGCAGTTCTTC
TRBJ2-7,NA,TRBD1,TRBV6-6,15,CASMPNLAGGYEQYF,TGTGCCAGCATGCCGAACCTGGCAGGGGGCTACGAGCAGTACTTC
TRBJ2-1,NA,TRBD1,TRBV5-1,13,CASSMGQHNEQFF,TGCGCCAGCAGCATGGGACAGCACAATGAGCAGTTCTTC
TRBJ2-7,NA,NA,TRBV12-1,15,CASSFGGPSYYEQYF,TGTGCCAGCAGCTTTGGCGGGCCGTCTTACTACGAGCAGTACTTC
TRBJ2-7,NA,TRBD2,TRBV28,13,CASSLGLSYEQYF,TGTGCCAGCAGTTTGGGACTATCCTACGAGCAGTACTTC
TRBJ2-1,NA,TRBD2,TRBV27,15,CASSSQPGLGTEQFF,TGTGCCAGCAGTTCACAACCGGGACTAGGGACCGAGCAGTTCTTC
TRBJ2-7,many,NA,TRBV6-5,14,CASSYLGDSYEQYF,TGTGCCAGCAGTTACTTGGGGGACTCCTACGAGCAGTACTTC
TRBJ1-4,NA,NA,TRBV27,15,CASRLGTATNEKLFF,TGTGCCAGCAGGCTCGGGACCGCGACTAATGAAAAACTGTTTTTT
TRBJ1-1,NA,NA,TRBV6-1,12,CASSPLYTEAFF,TGTGCCAGCAGTCCCCTGTACACTGAAGCTTTCTTT
TRBJ2-6,many,TRBD2,TRBV18,18,CASSSTTSGALGANVLTF,TGTGCCAGCTCATCGACGACTAGCGGAGCTCTTGGGGCCAACGTCCTGACTTTC
TRBJ2-3,NA,NA,TRBV18,17,CASSPPRGEINTDTQYF,TGTGCCAGCTCACCACCGAGGGGGGAAATTAACACAGATACGCAGTATTTT
TRBJ2-6,NA,NA,TRBV5-1,20,CASSSPRTGSGLSGANVLTF,TGCGCCAGCAGCTCACCACGTACAGGGTCGGGATTATCGGGGGCCAACGTCCTGACTTTC
TRBJ2-1,few,NA,TRBV10-2,15,CASILNGAGYNEQFF,TGCGCCAGCATCCTGAATGGGGCGGGATACAATGAGCAGTTCTTC
TRBJ2-3,few,NA,TRBV9,17,CASSNRPPGGDTDTQYF,TGTGCCAGCAGCAACCGGCCTCCGGGCGGCGACACAGATACGCAGTATTTT
TRBJ1-4,NA,NA,TRBV19,13,CASSQRAREKLFF,TGTGCCAGTAGCCAGCGGGCTCGTGAAAAACTGTTTTTT
TRBJ2-3,NA,TRBD2,TRBV29-1,16,CSVASGTSGDTDTQYF,TGCAGCGTTGCGAGTGGGACTAGCGGAGACACAGATACGCAGTATTTT
TRBJ2-7,NA,TRBD2,TRBV9,14,CASSPLTSGVEQYF,TGTGCCAGCAGCCCACTCACTAGCGGAGTTGAGCAGTACTTC
TRBJ2-3,NA,TRBD2,TRBV5-4,16,CAGSLAGVDGTDTQYF,TGTGCCGGCAGCTTAGCGGGAGTCGACGGCACAGATACGCAGTATTTT
TRBJ1-2,NA,NA,TRBV11-3,16,CASSLGAALTPYGYTF,TGTGCCAGCAGCTTAGGTGCCGCCTTAACTCCCTATGGCTACACCTTC
TRBJ2-2,NA,TRBD1,TRBV2,15,CASSEALQGAGELFF,TGTGCCAGCAGTGAAGCGCTTCAGGGGGCCGGGGAGCTGTTTTTT
TRBJ2-7,few,TRBD1,TRBV5-4,14,CASSLAGQGLEQYF,TGTGCCAGCAGCTTGGCGGGACAGGGACTCGAGCAGTACTTC
TRBJ1-2,NA,NA,TRBV27,14,CASSLSGGNYGYTF,TGTGCCAGCAGTTTATCGGGCGGAAACTATGGCTACACCTTC
TRBJ2-7,NA,NA,TRBV6-1,11,CASSAAYEQYF,TGTGCCAGCAGTGCCGCCTACGAGCAGTACTTC
TRBJ2-1,NA,TRBD1,TRBV11-2,12,CASRTGYNEQFF,TGTGCCAGCAGGACAGGGTACAATGAGCAGTTCTTC
TRBJ2-7,NA,TRBD1,TRBV5-1,14,CASRPGQGPYEQYF,TGCGCCAGCAGGCCGGGACAGGGCCCGTACGAGCAGTACTTC
TRBJ2-2,NA,NA,TRBV5-1,13,CASSLPVPGELFF,TGCGCCAGCAGCTTGCCCGTACCCGGGGAGCTGTTTTTT
TRBJ2-1,NA,TRBD2,TRBV14,20,CASSLDPGLAGGPRVHEQFF,TGTGCCAGCAGCCTAGATCCGGGACTAGCGGGAGGGCCGAGGGTGCATGAGCAGTTCTTC
TRBJ2-7,once,NA,TRBV7-2,14,CASSLATGVHEQYF,TGTGCCAGCAGCTTAGCGACAGGTGTCCACGAGCAGTACTTC
TRBJ1-3,NA,NA,TRBV4-1,16,CASSPVGFLFRDTIYF,TGCGCCAGCAGCCCCGTCGGGTTTTTATTTCGGGACACCATATATTTT
TRBJ2-6,NA,TRBD1,TRBV19,16,CASRGQGGFGANVLTF,TGTGCCAGTCGGGGACAGGGGGGTTTTGGGGCCAACGTCCTGACTTTC
TRBJ2-7,NA,NA,TRBV18,14,CASSPPGRPTSLYF,TGTGCCAGCTCACCACCCGGCAGACCTACGAGCTTGTACTTC
TRBJ2-2,NA,NA,TRBV4-3,17,CASSQAPGRVRTGELFF,TGCGCCAGCAGCCAAGCCCCCGGTCGGGTACGCACCGGGGAGCTGTTTTTT
TRBJ2-1,NA,TRBD2,TRBV9,17,CASSVSGRPHAYNEQFF,TGTGCCAGCAGCGTTAGCGGGAGACCCCACGCCTACAATGAGCAGTTCTTC
TRBJ2-7,NA,NA,TRBV2,12,CASSDLTYEQYF,TGTGCCAGCAGTGATTTGACCTACGAGCAGTACTTC
TRBJ2-1,NA,TRBD2,TRBV27,17,CASSLYHQGLAGNEQFF,TGTGCCAGCAGTTTATACCATCAAGGACTAGCGGGCAATGAGCAGTTCTTC
TRBJ1-4,NA,NA,TRBV19,13,CASTKGTREKLFF,TGTGCCAGTACGAAGGGGACTCGGGAAAAACTGTTTTTT
TRBJ1-5,many,TRBD1,TRBV6-5,13,CATGQGSNQPQHF,TGTGCCACCGGACAGGGCAGCAATCAGCCCCAGCATTTT
TRBJ1-5,once,NA,TRBV6-6,16,CASRPSYRVENQPQHF,TGTGCCAGCAGGCCCAGCTACAGGGTTGAAAATCAGCCCCAGCATTTT
TRBJ2-5,NA,TRBD1,TRBV5-5,16,CASSPTGQGVGKTQYF,TGTGCCAGCAGCCCCACGGGACAGGGGGTCGGAAAGACCCAGTACTTC
TRBJ2-1,NA,TRBD2,TRBV29-1,14,CSVATSGRGGEQFF,TGCAGCGTTGCGACTAGCGGGAGGGGGGGTGAGCAGTTCTTC
TRBJ1-5,NA,NA,TRBV15,14,CATSSHRGNQPQHF,TGTGCCACCAGTAGTCACAGGGGCAATCAGCCCCAGCATTTT
TRBJ2-5,NA,NA,TRBV27,15,CASSFSNSEQETQYF,TGTGCCAGCAGTTTTAGCAACAGTGAACAAGAGACCCAGTACTTC
TRBJ2-7,NA,NA,TRBV18,19,CASSPTPGFGAQPQYEQYF,TGTGCCAGCTCACCAACGCCCGGGTTTGGGGCGCAACCACAGTACGAGCAGTACTTC
TRBJ2-3,NA,NA,TRBV5-1,15,CASSLRGVSTDTQYF,TGCGCCAGCAGCTTGAGGGGAGTAAGCACAGATACGCAGTATTTT
TRBJ1-1,NA,NA,TRBV28,11,CASSRYTEAFF,TGTGCCAGCAGCCGTTACACTGAAGCTTTCTTT
TRBJ1-1,few,TRBD1,TRBV5-1,15,CASSLRQGLDTEAFF,TGCGCCAGCAGCTTACGACAGGGGTTGGACACTGAAGCTTTCTTT
TRBJ2-1,NA,NA,TRBV7-3,12,CASSSMNNEQFF,TGTGCCAGCAGCTCCATGAACAATGAGCAGTTCTTC
TRBJ1-5,once,NA,TRBV9,13,CASSSDAYQPQHF,TGTGCCAGCAGTTCGGACGCTTATCAGCCCCAGCATTTT
TRBJ2-7,NA,NA,TRBV30,11,CAWSEKYEQYF,TGTGCCTGGAGCGAGAAATACGAGCAGTACTTC